These 5 T cell receptor beta chains were sequenced from one sample in a study of T cells in Graves' hyperthyroidism and ophthalmopathy (dated by TCRdb to between 2017 and 2020). Libraries were built with multiplex PCR. This sample was sequenced with an Illumina HiSeq 2000. Amplification of TCR beta CDR3 regions was carried out from RNA transcripts. The TCR CDR3 was subjected to a first round of RT-PCR using the HTBI primer set and the Qiagen OneStep RT-PCR kit. The public reads were run again by TCRdb, first through fastp at Q25 and then through MiXCR, and only productive beta chains were kept. Entries that share a CDR3 protein sequence are merged under the most common genes and DNA. For this sample there are some 350,000 distinct CDR3 sequences; 20% to 25% appear just once. The ten largest make up around 67% of the sample. Sequenced material: blood. The receptor set was obtained from a man aged 50 to 59 with Graves' hyperthyroidism.

The chain joins TRBV4-1 to TRBJ2-1; 7 bases map to TRBD2. Germline CDR1 MGHRA, CDR2 YSYEKL. The V segment lost 4 bases and the J segment 4 bases; nucleotides outside the gene matches: 10. The length of the CDR3 is 16 residues. The CDR3 DNA is TGCGCCAGCAGCCGGATGCTAGCGGAACTTTACAATGAGCAGTTCTTC. Translated, it gives CASSRMLAELYNEQFF.

V usage is TRBV20-1 and J usage is TRBJ1-1; a weak D match, TRBD1 (6 bases). V was cut by 3 bases and J by 2 bases, with 13 bases left in between. CDR3 length equals 14 residues. Germline V gene data show CDR1 as DFQATT and CDR2 as SNEGSKA (reference sequence). In nucleotides, the CDR3 is TGCAGTGCTAGTGATATACAGGGAAACACTGAAGCTTTCTTT. This codes for CSASDIQGNTEAFF.

There are many counts of this clonotype. This chain uses TRBV2 with TRBJ2-2; D unresolved. Trimming removed 4 bases from V and 4 bases from J, with 7 bases in between. There are 13 residues in the CDR3. The germline V gene has CDR1 SNHLY and CDR2 FYNNEI. Here the CDR3 reads CASSAGFTGELFF. CDR3 DNA: TGTGCCAGCAGTGCCGGGTTCACCGGGGAGCTGTTTTTT.

This clonotype was found a few times. The chain employs TRBV20-1 and TRBJ1-5, with 11 bases that match TRBD1. Per the germline V gene, CDR1 is DFQATT and CDR2 is SNEGSKA (reference sequence). V lost 3 bases to trimming and J lost 7 bases; unmatched junction nucleotides: 2. There are 13 residues in the CDR3. The CDR3 reads CSARGTGGQPQHF. The CDR3 DNA reads TGCAGTGCTAGGGGGACAGGGGGACAGCCCCAGCATTTT.

The V call is TRBV3-1, the J call TRBJ2-1, with TRBD2 identical over 10 bases. The V and J ends lost 4 bases and 4 bases, in that order; junction bases with no gene match: 7. Germline V lookup: CDR1 LGHDT, CDR2 YNNKEL (reference sequence). The CDR3 has 16 amino acids. For the CDR3, the DNA is TGTGCCAGCAGCCGAACGACTAGCGGGCCTTACAATGAGCAGTTCTTC. Amino acid sequence: CASSRTTSGPYNEQFF.